This T cell receptor beta chain was recovered during a study of blood T cells in healthy people across ages. This clonotype was counted between two and nine times. For the second PCR, which ran for about 6 to 12 cycles, a sample-barcoded 5' primer and a J-beta primer mix were used. TCRdb called the 5' RACE reads again in MiXCR, with one record for every CDR3 protein. The table lists 800,000 to 1,000,000 distinct CDR3 sequences, about 48% of them singletons. The donors, aged roughly 6 to 100, were healthy Caucasians from Russia. The receptor's source is a man between 25 and 39 years old in good health. The sample was blood.

The CDR3: CASSPRGNPMNTEAFF. The CDR3 DNA sequence: TGTGCCAGCAGCCCCCGCGGAAATCCGATGAACACTGAAGCTTTCTTT. The chain combines TRBV6-2 or TRBV6-3 with TRBJ1-1, with D hard to call. Trimming removed 6 bases from V and 0 bases from J, with 17 bases in between. The CDR3 runs to 16 residues. Germline lookup yields CDR1 MNHEY and CDR2 SVGEGT.